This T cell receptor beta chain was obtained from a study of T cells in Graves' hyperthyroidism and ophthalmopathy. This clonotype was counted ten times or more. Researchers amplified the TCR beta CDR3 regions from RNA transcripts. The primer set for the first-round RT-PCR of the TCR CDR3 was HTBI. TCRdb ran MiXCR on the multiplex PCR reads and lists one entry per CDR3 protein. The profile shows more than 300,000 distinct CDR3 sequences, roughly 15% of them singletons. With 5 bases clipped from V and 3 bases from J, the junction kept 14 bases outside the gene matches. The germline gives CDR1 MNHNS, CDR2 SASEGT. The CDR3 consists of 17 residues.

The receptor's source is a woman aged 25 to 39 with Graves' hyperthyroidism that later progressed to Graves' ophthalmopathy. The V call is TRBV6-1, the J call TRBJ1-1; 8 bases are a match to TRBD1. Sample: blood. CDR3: CASSYATGTGRYTEAFF. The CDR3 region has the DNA TGTGCCAGCAGTTATGCGACCGGGACAGGACGTTACACTGAAGCTTTCTTT.